These T cell receptor beta chains were read from a single sample in a study of T cell changes during pregnancy in multiple sclerosis. Sequencing used immunoSEQ multiplex PCR; TCRdb keeps in-frame clones, though not all of them. The profile shows approximately 40,000 clones, under 95% of them singletons. The starting material was CD8+ T cells from peripheral blood mononuclear cells, obtained in the third trimester of pregnancy. Receptor source: a female donor with multiple sclerosis, enrolled in a pregnancy study. CDR3s include the opening cysteine and the closing phenylalanine or tryptophan. D genes are given only for firm matches. Clone sizes are given selectively: once, few, many, or a class where the clone is expanded.

TRBJ2-7 | . | . | TRBV7-9 | TGTGCCAGCAGCTTTGAGCTTTCTTCCTACGAGCAGTACTTC | CASSFELSSYEQYF
TRBJ2-7 | . | . | TRBV6-5 | TGTGCCAGCAGTTACTCGATGCTCGCGGGTTACGAGCAGTACTTC | CASSYSMLAGYEQYF
TRBJ1-2 | . | . | TRBV5-1 | TGCGCCAGCAGCTCAACTTTGGACATAAACTATGGCTACACCTTC | CASSSTLDINYGYTF
TRBJ2-7 | . | . | TRBV4-3 | TGCGCCAGCAGCCAAGAAGGGGGGGTCCTTGGCTACGAGCAGTACTTC | CASSQEGGVLGYEQYF
TRBJ2-3 | TRBD2 | . | TRBV9 | TGTGCCAGCAGCGCCTCGGGACTAGCGGGAGGATGGGACACAGATACGCAGTATTTT | CASSASGLAGGWDTDTQYF
TRBJ2-3 | . | once | TRBV2 | TGTGCCAGCACCGACAGCGTTCCAGATACGCAGTATTTT | CASTDSVPDTQYF
TRBJ2-1 | TRBD2 | . | TRBV6-5 | TGTGCCAGCAGTAACGGGAGGGAGTTGAATGAGCAGTTCTTC | CASSNGRELNEQFF
TRBJ2-7 | TRBD1 | few | TRBV29-1 | TGCAGCGTGTGGGAGACAGGGCGGCAGTACTTC | CSVWETGRQYF
TRBJ2-3 | TRBD1 | . | TRBV6-4 | TGTGCCAGCAGTGAGACAGGGGAATCAGATACGCAGTATTTT | CASSETGESDTQYF
TRBJ2-4 | TRBD2 | . | TRBV19 | TGTGCCAGTGGCCTCGGGGGGACCTACGCAAACATTCAGTACTTC | CASGLGGTYANIQYF
TRBJ2-7 | TRBD2 | . | TRBV6-4 | TGTGCCAGCAGCGAGCGGGACTCCCTCCCTACCGAGCAGTACTTC | CASSERDSLPTEQYF
TRBJ1-5 | . | . | TRBV4-3 | TGCGCCAGCAGCCAAGGGGCAGGGAATCAGCCCCAGCATTTT | CASSQGAGNQPQHF
TRBJ2-7 | . | . | TRBV7-9 | TGTGCCAGCAGCTTAGAAGCTGGCTCCTACGAGCAGTACTTC | CASSLEAGSYEQYF
TRBJ2-7 | TRBD2 | once | TRBV2 | TGTGCCAGCAGTGAACAAGGAGCGGGAGTAGACTACGAGCAGTACTTC | CASSEQGAGVDYEQYF
TRBJ2-1 | TRBD2 | . | TRBV6-4 | TGTGCCAGCAGTGACGCGGGACTAGCGGGAGGGCCACAGTTCTTC | CASSDAGLAGGPQFF
TRBJ2-3 | . | . | TRBV7-9 | TGTGCCAGCAGCCCGGGACTTTTAGAGACAGATACGCAGTATTTT | CASSPGLLETDTQYF
TRBJ1-2 | TRBD1 | . | TRBV29-1 | TGCAGCGTTGAAGATCAAAAGACAGGGTACTATGGCTACACCTTC | CSVEDQKTGYYGYTF
TRBJ2-7 | . | . | TRBV6-5 | TGTGCCAGCAGTTACTCGGGGCGGCTCGAGCAGTACTTC | CASSYSGRLEQYF
TRBJ1-1 | TRBD1 | . | TRBV7-3 | TGTGCCAGCAGCTTAGGACAGGGGTCTGAAGCTTTCTTT | CASSLGQGSEAFF
TRBJ2-4 | TRBD1 | . | TRBV13 | TGTGCCAGCAGCTTAGAACGTGCAGGGGGCACAGACATTCAGTACTTC | CASSLERAGGTDIQYF
TRBJ1-5 | . | . | TRBV27 | TGTGCCAGCAGTTTCTTTGCCGGTCAGCCCCAGCATTTT | CASSFFAGQPQHF
TRBJ2-7 | TRBD1 | . | TRBV9 | TGTGCCAGCAGCACCGGACAGGGGGCCACTACCGACGAGCAGTACTTC | CASSTGQGATTDEQYF
TRBJ2-7 | TRBD2 | . | TRBV29-1 | TGCAGCGTTGTGACTAGCGGGGACTCCTACGAGCAGTACTTC | CSVVTSGDSYEQYF
TRBJ1-1 | . | . | TRBV7-9 | TGTGCCAGCAGCTTATTACGGGATTTAAACACTGAAGCTTTCTTT | CASSLLRDLNTEAFF
TRBJ2-3 | . | . | TRBV7-9 | TGTGCCAGCAGCCCTGCGGGGTCGGATACGCAGTATTTT | CASSPAGSDTQYF
TRBJ1-1 | . | . | TRBV28 | TGTGCCAGCAGATCAAGGAGTCGGACTGAAGCTTTCTTT | CASRSRSRTEAFF
TRBJ1-5 | TRBD1 | . | TRBV11-3 | TGTGCCAGCAGCCCAGTGTCAGGGGGGAGCAATCAGCCCCAGCATTTT | CASSPVSGGSNQPQHF
TRBJ2-1 | . | . | TRBV19 | TGTGCCAGTAGTGCGCCGAGGGGGGGGGAGTTCTTC | CASSAPRGGEFF
TRBJ1-5 | TRBD1 | medium-sized | TRBV27 | TGTGCCAGCAGTCCATGGACAGGGGGGGACCAGCCCCAGCATTTT | CASSPWTGGDQPQHF
TRBJ1-1 | . | . | TRBV27 | TGTGCCAGCACCCCGGGAGGCAGGCACACTGAAGCTTTCTTT | CASTPGGRHTEAFF
TRBJ2-3 | TRBD2 | . | TRBV4-2 | TGTGCCAGCAGCCAGACTAGCGGGACAGATACGCAGTATTTT | CASSQTSGTDTQYF
TRBJ1-1 | . | . | TRBV4-1 | TGCGCCAGCAGCCTGCCCGGGGACACTGAAGCTTTCTTT | CASSLPGDTEAFF
TRBJ2-1 | TRBD2 | . | TRBV29-1 | TGCAGCGTTGTAGGCGGGAGAGACTACAATGAGCAGTTCTTC | CSVVGGRDYNEQFF
TRBJ2-7 | TRBD2 | . | TRBV7-2 | TGTGCCAGCAGCCTGGGACTAGCGATGGGGTACGAGCAGTACTTC | CASSLGLAMGYEQYF
TRBJ2-1 | TRBD2 | once | TRBV9 | TGTGCCAGCAGCGTAGGGTTAGCGGGAGTGAATGAGCAGTTCTTC | CASSVGLAGVNEQFF
TRBJ1-5 | TRBD1 | few | TRBV28 | TGTGCCAGCAGCCCCGGGACAGGGGACAGCCAGCCCCAGCATTTT | CASSPGTGDSQPQHF
TRBJ2-1 | . | once | TRBV4-3 | TGCGCCAGCAGCCAAGATGGAGGGAGAATCTACAATGAGCAGTTCTTC | CASSQDGGRIYNEQFF
TRBJ2-7 | TRBD2 | . | TRBV9 | TGTGCCAGCAGCGTATCGGCTAGCGGTTCCTACGAGCAGTACTTC | CASSVSASGSYEQYF
TRBJ1-1 | . | . | TRBV9 | TGTGCCAGCAGCGTAGACGGGAACACTGAAGCTTTCTTT | CASSVDGNTEAFF
TRBJ2-1 | TRBD2 | . | TRBV29-1 | TGCAGCGCCCGGGGATCGGCGGGAGTTAGGTACAATGAGCAGTTCTTC | CSARGSAGVRYNEQFF
TRBJ2-7 | . | . | TRBV27 | TGTGCCAGCAGTTTAAATTGGCGGAACTACGAGCAGTACTTC | CASSLNWRNYEQYF
TRBJ2-7 | . | . | TRBV11-2 | TGTGCCAGCAGCTTATTCCCGGGAACCTACGAGCAGTACTTC | CASSLFPGTYEQYF
TRBJ1-5 | . | few | TRBV19 | TGTGCCAGTAGTATTAGCGAGGGGAGCGGGTATCAGCCCCAGCATTTT | CASSISEGSGYQPQHF
TRBJ2-4 | . | . | TRBV7-9 | TGTGCCAGCAGCCCTGGGAAGGAGGGCAAAAACATTCAGTACTTC | CASSPGKEGKNIQYF
TRBJ1-4 | . | . | TRBV19 | TGTGCCAGTAGTATAACAGGTTTCTCGAATGAAAAACTGTTTTTT | CASSITGFSNEKLFF